This T cell receptor beta chain was profiled in a study of CD8+ T cells in alopecia areata. Reverse transcription of extracted RNA yielded cDNA, which provided the sequencing template. Libraries were prepared by immunoSEQ multiplex PCR; TCRdb keeps only in-frame clonotypes and omits some of them. In the table there are around 100,000 clones, approximately 84% of which are singletons. Study-wide results and limits: Uncertainty about whether baseline CD8+ expansion is linked to response remains, with one nonresponder. Amid tofacitinib therapy, many expanded lesional clones stayed present in scalp and blood.

The CDR3 sequence is 15 residues long. V lost 5 bases to trimming and J lost 5 bases, with 17 bases between them. CDR1 and CDR2 (germline): SGHTA, FQGTGA. This clone was detected once. Antigen unknown. Treatment here: oral pan-JAK inhibitor, 5-10 mg twice daily. Collection of lesional scalp punch biopsies and peripheral blood was performed in alopecia areata patients. Source: CD8+ T cells sorted from blood, taken at roughly week 30, from a patient treated with tofacitinib. The source of this sequence is a human donor with alopecia areata. This chain joins TRBV7-3 and TRBJ2-3; D is perhaps TRBD1 or TRBD2 (5 bases each). The CDR3 region has the DNA TGTGCCAGCAGCGCCGAGGGGCATTTGGGAGATACGCAGTATTTT. Encoded protein: CASSAEGHLGDTQYF.